The T cell receptor (beta chain) under discussion was sequenced for a study of blood T cells in healthy people across ages. Findings of the study overall: Versus aged donors, long-lived donors had higher diversity and more naive CD4+ cells.

The CDR3 is 14 amino acids. Between the trimmed V and J ends, which lost 6 bases and 4 bases, there was a span of 10 bases. Germline lookup yields CDR1 ENHRY and CDR2 SYGVKD. Of note for this clonotype: What it recognizes is unknown.

Alongside a J-beta primer mix, a sample-barcoded 5' primer served in a second PCR lasting about 7 to 11 cycles. One entry per CDR3 protein, called by TCRdb with MiXCR from the 5' RACE reads. This table holds 800,000 or so distinct CDR3 sequences, about 62% found once. The donors, all healthy, were Caucasians living in Russia, aged about 6 to 100. This chain links TRBV10-3 with TRBJ1-6; a possible D gene is TRBD1 (5 bases). Sequencing used blood. The TCR sequence derives from a young man in good health. The CDR3 nucleotides read TGTGCCATCAGGACCGACAGTTATAATTCACCCCTCCACTTT. Amino acids: CAIRTDSYNSPLHF.